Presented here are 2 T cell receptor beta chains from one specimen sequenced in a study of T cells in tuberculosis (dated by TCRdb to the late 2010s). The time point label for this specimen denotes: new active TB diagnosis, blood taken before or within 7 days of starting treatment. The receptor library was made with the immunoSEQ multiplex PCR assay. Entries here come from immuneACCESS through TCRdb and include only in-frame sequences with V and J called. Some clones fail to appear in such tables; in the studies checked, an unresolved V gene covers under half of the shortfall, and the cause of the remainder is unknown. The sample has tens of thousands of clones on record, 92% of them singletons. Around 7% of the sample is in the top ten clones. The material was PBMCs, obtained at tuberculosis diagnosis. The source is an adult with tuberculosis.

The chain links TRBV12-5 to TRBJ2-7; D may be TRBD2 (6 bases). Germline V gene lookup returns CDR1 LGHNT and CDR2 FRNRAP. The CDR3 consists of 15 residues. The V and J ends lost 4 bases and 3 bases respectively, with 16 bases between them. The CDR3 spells CASGSLRERFYEQYF. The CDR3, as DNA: TGTGCTAGTGGTTCCCTACGGGAGCGGTTCTACGAGCAGTACTTC. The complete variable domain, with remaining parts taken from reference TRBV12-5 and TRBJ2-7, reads DARVTQTPRHKVTEMGQEVTMRCQPILGHNTVFWYRQTMMQGLELLAYFRNRAPLDDSGMPKDRFSAEMPDATLATLKIQPSEPRDSAVYFCASGSLRERFYEQYFGPGTRLTVT.

The CDR3 bases are TGTGCCAGCAGCTTATTTGGTGGGCAAGGAGGCTACACCTTC. Its protein is CASSLFGGQGGYTF. The gene calls are TRBV7-2 and TRBJ1-2; D is unresolved. The CDR3 loop spans 14 amino acids. Trimming took 2 bases from V and 8 from J, leaving 15 bases between them. CDR1 SGHTA and CDR2 FQGNSA come from the germline V gene.